Each of the 14 T cell receptor beta chains below was sequenced from the same sample in a study of shared clonotypes between healthy human individuals. Only CD45RO-negative cells positively selected for CCR7 counted as naive CD8 cells, so terminally differentiated effector memory CD45RA+ cells were excluded. Here immunoSEQ multiplex PCR was the method, and the copy in TCRdb shows in-frame clones only, minus some. The sample lists about 650,000 clones; 95% to 96% were seen once. Sequencing was done on a sample of naive CD8+ T cells sorted from blood. Receptors originate from a woman in her thirties in good health.

The chain links TRBV5-1 to TRBJ1-2; TRBD1 is a possible D gene (6 bases). Trimming removed 2 bases from V and 7 bases from J, with 24 bases in between. The germline V gene encodes CDR1 SGHRS and CDR2 YFSETQ. The CDR3 is 17 residues long. CDR3 sequence: CASSFLEQGSLYRGYTF. Here the CDR3 DNA reads TGCGCCAGCAGCTTCTTAGAGCAGGGGTCACTTTATCGTGGCTACACCTTC. Looking up the rest from reference TRBV5-1 and TRBJ1-2 gives the full variable domain: KAGVTQTPRYLIKTRGQQVTLSCSPISGHRSVSWYQQTPGQGLQFLFEYFSETQRNKGNFPGRFSGRQFSNSRSEMNVSTLELGDSALYLCASSFLEQGSLYRGYTFGSGTRLTVV.

The chain uses TRBV2 and TRBJ2-1; TRBD2 agrees at 8 bases. The germline V gene has CDR1 SNHLY and CDR2 FYNNEI. V shed 6 bases, J shed 2 bases, and the junction held 6 bases outside the gene matches. The CDR3 contains 15 residues. CDR3 sequence (DNA): TGTGCCAGCAGGGGGAGCGGGAGCCCCTACAATGAGCAGTTCTTC. It codes for CASRGSGSPYNEQFF.

The rearrangement links TRBV5-1 to TRBJ2-1; TRBD2 matches 13 bases. The CDR3 spans 16 residues. After removal of 4 bases from V and 7 bases from J, the junction contained 8 bases not matched to a gene. The germline CDR1 and CDR2 sequences are SGHRS and YFSETQ. CDR3 sequence: CASSQLAGGVGNEQFF. The CDR3 DNA follows: TGCGCCAGCAGCCAACTAGCGGGAGGGGTGGGAAATGAGCAGTTCTTC.

With regard to this clone: A much larger clone lies one base from this, so it may be a read error. The same CDR3 also results from other DNA sequences found in this sample. The chain links TRBV5-6 to TRBJ2-7; 11 bases line up with TRBD1. The trim removed 4 bases at V and 4 bases at J, leaving 4 bases unmatched. CDR1 is SGHDT and CDR2 is YYEEEE in the germline V gene. The CDR3 length is 14 residues. CDR3 loop: CASSAGTGGYEQYF. The CDR3 DNA is TGTGCCAGCAGCGCCGGGACAGGGGGTTACGAGCAGTACTTC.

CDR3 sequence: CASSIVSGTTQETQYF. The DNA of the CDR3 is TGTGCCAGTAGTATTGTATCCGGGACAACACAAGAGACCCAGTACTTC. The chain uses TRBV19 and TRBJ2-5; D perhaps matches TRBD1 (6 bases). Trimming removed 3 bases from V and 2 bases from J, with 16 bases in between. The CDR3 totals 16 residues. Per the germline V gene, CDR1 is LNHDA and CDR2 is SQIVND (reference sequence).

The chain is built from TRBV11-2 and TRBJ2-2; D possibly corresponds to TRBD2 (6 bases). Trimming left V 3 bases short and J 3 bases short, with 14 bases between. The CDR3 consists of 16 residues. Germline-derived CDR1 and CDR2 are SGHAT and FQNNGV. This CDR3 reads CASSLIMGLDTGELFF. The CDR3 DNA reads TGTGCCAGCAGCTTGATTATGGGACTGGACACCGGGGAGCTGTTTTTT.

The V and J genes are TRBV27 and TRBJ1-1; no definite D call. The CDR3 is 13 residues long. The germline gives CDR1 MNHEY, CDR2 SMNVEV (reference sequence). The V gene lost 3 bases and the J gene lost 1 base, with 6 bases spanning the gap. The DNA of the CDR3 is TGTGCCAGCAGTTTTCCGGGGAACACTGAAGCTTTCTTT. This codes for CASSFPGNTEAFF.

The chain employs TRBV27 and TRBJ1-4; D might be TRBD1 (6 bases). This CDR3 has 13 residues. CDR1 and CDR2 (germline): MNHEY, SMNVEV (reference sequence). V lost 3 bases and J lost 8, with 10 bases in between. CDR3 sequence: CASSFVTGEKLFF. CDR3 DNA sequence: TGTGCCAGCAGTTTCGTGACAGGAGAAAAACTGTTTTTT.

The rearrangement uses TRBV9 and TRBJ2-5; TRBD2 aligns across 8 bases. Germline-derived CDR1 and CDR2 are SGDLS and YYNGEE. The V segment lost 2 bases and the J segment 5 bases; nucleotides outside the gene matches: 5. The length of the CDR3 is 14 residues. This CDR3 reads CASSVSGAMETQYF. CDR3 bases: TGTGCCAGCAGCGTTAGCGGGGCAATGGAGACCCAGTACTTC. Together with reference TRBV9 and TRBJ2-5, the CDR3 gives the full variable domain: DSGVTQTPKHLITATGQRVTLRCSPRSGDLSVYWYQQSLDQGLQFLIQYYNGEERAKGNILERFSAQQFPDLHSELNLSSLELGDSALYFCASSVSGAMETQYFGPGTRLLVL.

V and J are TRBV5-8 and TRBJ1-2; a weak D match, TRBD1 (6 bases). Per the germline V gene, CDR1 is SGHTS and CDR2 is YDEGEE. Trimming took 0 bases from V and 6 from J, leaving 12 bases between them. The CDR3 covers 14 residues. This CDR3 is CASSLGAGAHGYTF. The CDR3 DNA reads TGTGCCAGCAGCTTGGGTGCGGGGGCCCATGGCTACACCTTC.

For the CDR3, the DNA is TGTGCCAGCAGCTGGGATAGCAATCAGCCCCAGCATTTT. It yields the protein CASSWDSNQPQHF. The rearrangement links TRBV5-5 to TRBJ1-5; D uncertain. Germline lookup yields CDR1 SGHKS and CDR2 YYEKEE (reference sequence). The CDR3 is 13 amino acids. The V end was cut by 3 bases, the J end by 0 bases, with 4 bases between.

The genes are TRBV2 and TRBJ2-1; TRBD1 matches 10 bases. J gave up 8 bases and V 4 bases, and 8 bases lay outside the gene matches. The germline V gene encodes CDR1 SNHLY and CDR2 FYNNEI. The CDR3 extends over 15 amino acids. The chain's CDR3 is CASSAGQGFVDEQFF. In DNA form, the CDR3 reads TGTGCCAGCAGTGCGGGACAGGGGTTTGTGGATGAGCAGTTCTTC.

J is TRBJ2-3 and V is TRBV7-7; 10 positions agree with TRBD1. V trimming: 1 base; J trimming: 5 bases; junction bases outside the gene matches: 0. Germline loops: CDR1 SSHAT, CDR2 FNYEAQ (reference sequence). The CDR3 length is 14 residues. CDR3 region: CASSLGTGGDTQYF. The CDR3 DNA follows: TGTGCCAGCAGCTTAGGGACAGGGGGAGATACGCAGTATTTT.

J is TRBJ2-7 and V is TRBV28; D may be TRBD2 (5 bases). Looked up from germline, CDR1 is MDHEN and CDR2 is SYDVKM. V dropped 3 bases and J dropped 3 bases, with 12 bases sitting between them. The CDR3 totals 14 residues. This CDR3 is CASSFDGSVYEQYF. The CDR3 DNA reads TGTGCCAGCAGTTTCGATGGGAGCGTCTACGAGCAGTACTTC.